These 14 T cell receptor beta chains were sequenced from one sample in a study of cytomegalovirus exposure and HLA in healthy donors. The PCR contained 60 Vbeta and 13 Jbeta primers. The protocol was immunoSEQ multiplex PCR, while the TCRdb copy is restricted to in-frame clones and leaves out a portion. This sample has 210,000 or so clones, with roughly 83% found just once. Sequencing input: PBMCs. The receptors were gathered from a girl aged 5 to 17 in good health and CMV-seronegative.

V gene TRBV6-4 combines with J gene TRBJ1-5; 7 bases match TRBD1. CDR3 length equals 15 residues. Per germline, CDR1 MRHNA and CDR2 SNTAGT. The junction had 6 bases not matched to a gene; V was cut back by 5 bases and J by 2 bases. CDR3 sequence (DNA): TGTGCCAGCAGTAAAACAGGGGCCCGCAATCAGCCCCAGCATTTT. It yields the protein CASSKTGARNQPQHF.

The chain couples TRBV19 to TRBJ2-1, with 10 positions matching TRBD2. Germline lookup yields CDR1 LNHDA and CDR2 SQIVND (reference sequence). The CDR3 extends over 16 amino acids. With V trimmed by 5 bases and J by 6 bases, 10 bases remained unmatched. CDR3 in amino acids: CASSPQLAGATNEQFF. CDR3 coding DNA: TGTGCCAGTAGTCCCCAGCTAGCGGGGGCCACCAATGAGCAGTTCTTC.

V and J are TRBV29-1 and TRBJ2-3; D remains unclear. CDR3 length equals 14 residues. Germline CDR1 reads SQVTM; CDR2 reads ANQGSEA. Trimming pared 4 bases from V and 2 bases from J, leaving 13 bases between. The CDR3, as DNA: TGCAGCGTTGTAAGAGGTAGCTCCACAGATACGCAGTATTTT. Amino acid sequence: CSVVRGSSTDTQYF.

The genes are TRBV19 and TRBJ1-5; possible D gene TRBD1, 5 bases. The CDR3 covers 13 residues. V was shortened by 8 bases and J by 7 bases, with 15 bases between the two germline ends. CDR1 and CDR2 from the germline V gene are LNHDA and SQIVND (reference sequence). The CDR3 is CASVRGGGQPQHF. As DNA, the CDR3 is TGTGCCAGTGTAAGGGGAGGAGGACAGCCCCAGCATTTT.

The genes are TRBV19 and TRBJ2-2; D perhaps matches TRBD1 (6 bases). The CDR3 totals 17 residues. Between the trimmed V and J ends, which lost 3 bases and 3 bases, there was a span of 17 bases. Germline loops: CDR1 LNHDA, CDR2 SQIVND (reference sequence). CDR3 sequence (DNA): TGTGCCAGTAGTATTTACCAGGGGCCCGCGGACACCGGGGAGCTGTTTTTT. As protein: CASSIYQGPADTGELFF. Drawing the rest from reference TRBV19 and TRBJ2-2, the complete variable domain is DGGITQSPKYLFRKEGQNVTLSCEQNLNHDAMYWYRQDPGQGLRLIYYSQIVNDFQKGDIAEGYSVSREKKESFPLTVTSAQKNPTAFYLCASSIYQGPADTGELFFGEGSRLTVL.

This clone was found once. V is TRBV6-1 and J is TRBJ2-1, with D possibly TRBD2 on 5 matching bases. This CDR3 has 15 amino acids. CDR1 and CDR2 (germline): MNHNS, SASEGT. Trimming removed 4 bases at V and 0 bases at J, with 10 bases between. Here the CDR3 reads CASSAGVSSYNEQFF. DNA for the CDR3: TGTGCCAGCAGTGCCGGGGTGAGCTCCTACAATGAGCAGTTCTTC.

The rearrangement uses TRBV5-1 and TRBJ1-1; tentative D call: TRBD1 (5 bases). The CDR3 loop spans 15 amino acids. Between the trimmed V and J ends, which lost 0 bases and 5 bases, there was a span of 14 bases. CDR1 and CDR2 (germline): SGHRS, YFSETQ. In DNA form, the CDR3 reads TGCGCCAGCAGCTTGGACGGGGGAGGGAGGACTGAAGCTTTCTTT. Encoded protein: CASSLDGGGRTEAFF.

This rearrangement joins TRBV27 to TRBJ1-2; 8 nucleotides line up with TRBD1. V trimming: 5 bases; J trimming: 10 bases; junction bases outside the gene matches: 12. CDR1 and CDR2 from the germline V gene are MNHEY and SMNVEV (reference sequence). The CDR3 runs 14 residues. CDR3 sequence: CASSPSNRGFVYTF. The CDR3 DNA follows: TGTGCCAGCAGTCCCTCAAACAGGGGGTTTGTCTACACCTTC.

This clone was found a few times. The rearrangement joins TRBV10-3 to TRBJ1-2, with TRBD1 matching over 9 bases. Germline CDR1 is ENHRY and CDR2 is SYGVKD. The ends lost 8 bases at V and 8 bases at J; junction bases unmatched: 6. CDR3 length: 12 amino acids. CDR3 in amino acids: CAIWDREGGYTF. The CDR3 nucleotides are TGTGCCATCTGGGACAGGGAGGGAGGCTACACCTTC.

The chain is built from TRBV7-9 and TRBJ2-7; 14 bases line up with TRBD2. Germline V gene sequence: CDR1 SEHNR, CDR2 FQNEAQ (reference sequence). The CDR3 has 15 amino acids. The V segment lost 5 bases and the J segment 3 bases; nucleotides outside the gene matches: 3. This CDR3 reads CASSPGTSGSYEQYF. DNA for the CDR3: TGTGCCAGCAGCCCCGGGACTAGCGGGAGCTACGAGCAGTACTTC.

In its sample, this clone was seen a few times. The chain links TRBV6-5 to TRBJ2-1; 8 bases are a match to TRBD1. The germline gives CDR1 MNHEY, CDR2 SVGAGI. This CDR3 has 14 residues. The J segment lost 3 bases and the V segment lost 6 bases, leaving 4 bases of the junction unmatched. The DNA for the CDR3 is TGTGCCAGCAGCCCACAGGGGGGCTACAATGAGCAGTTCTTC. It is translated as CASSPQGGYNEQFF.

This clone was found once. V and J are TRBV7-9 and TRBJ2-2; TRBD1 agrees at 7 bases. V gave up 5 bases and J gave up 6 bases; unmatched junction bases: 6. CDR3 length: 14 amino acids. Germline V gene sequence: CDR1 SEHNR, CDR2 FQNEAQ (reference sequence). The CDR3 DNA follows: TGTGCCAGCAGCACGCGACAGGGATCCGGGGAGCTGTTTTTT. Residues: CASSTRQGSGELFF.

The DNA of the CDR3 is TGCGCCAGCAGCTTGGACCTTGGACAGTCGAGGAACACTGAAGCTTTCTTT. Translating gives CASSLDLGQSRNTEAFF. The chain joins TRBV5-1 to TRBJ1-1, with D possibly matching TRBD1 (6 bases). This CDR3 has 17 amino acids. Trimming left V 0 bases short and J 1 base short, with 16 bases between. Germline values: CDR1 SGHRS, CDR2 YFSETQ.

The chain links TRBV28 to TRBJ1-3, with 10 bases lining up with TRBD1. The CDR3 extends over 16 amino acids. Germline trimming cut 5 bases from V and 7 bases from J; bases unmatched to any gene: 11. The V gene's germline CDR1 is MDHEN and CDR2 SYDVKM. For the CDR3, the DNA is TGTGCCAGCAGTGCACCCGGGACAGGGGCCTGGAACACCATATATTTT. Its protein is CASSAPGTGAWNTIYF. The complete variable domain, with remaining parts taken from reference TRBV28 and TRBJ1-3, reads DVKVTQSSRYLVKRTGEKVFLECVQDMDHENMFWYRQDPGLGLRLIYFSYDVKMKEKGDIPEGYSVSREKKERFSLILESASTNQTSMYLCASSAPGTGAWNTIYFGEGSWLTVV.